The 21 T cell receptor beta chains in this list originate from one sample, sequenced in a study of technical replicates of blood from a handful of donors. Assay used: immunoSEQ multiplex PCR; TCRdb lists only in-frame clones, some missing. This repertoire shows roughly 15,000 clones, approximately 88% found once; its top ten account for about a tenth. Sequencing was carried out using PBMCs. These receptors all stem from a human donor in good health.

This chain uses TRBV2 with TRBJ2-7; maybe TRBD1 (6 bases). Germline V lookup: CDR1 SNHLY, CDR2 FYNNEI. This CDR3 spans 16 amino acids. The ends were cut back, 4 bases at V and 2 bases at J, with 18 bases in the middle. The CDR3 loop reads CASSADRLAVAYEQYF. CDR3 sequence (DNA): TGTGCCAGCAGTGCGGACAGACTCGCGGTTGCCTACGAGCAGTACTTC.

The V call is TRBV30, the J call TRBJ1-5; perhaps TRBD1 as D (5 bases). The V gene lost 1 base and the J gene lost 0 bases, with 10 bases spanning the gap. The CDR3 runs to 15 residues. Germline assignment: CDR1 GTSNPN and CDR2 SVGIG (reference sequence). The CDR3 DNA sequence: TGTGCCTGGAGTGCGGGGGGGGGTAGCAATCAGCCCCAGCATTTT. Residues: CAWSAGGGSNQPQHF.

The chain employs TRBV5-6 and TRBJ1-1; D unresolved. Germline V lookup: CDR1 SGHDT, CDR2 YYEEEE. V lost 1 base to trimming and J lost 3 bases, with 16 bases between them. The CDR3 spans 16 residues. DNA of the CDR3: TGTGCCAGCAGCTTGCCCTTCCAGGTCACGTACACTGAAGCTTTCTTT. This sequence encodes CASSLPFQVTYTEAFF.

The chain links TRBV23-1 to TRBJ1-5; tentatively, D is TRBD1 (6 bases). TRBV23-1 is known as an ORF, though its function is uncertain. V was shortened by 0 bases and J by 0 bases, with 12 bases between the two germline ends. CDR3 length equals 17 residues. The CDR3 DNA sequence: TGCGCCAGCAGTCAATCAAACAACAGGGATAGCAATCAGCCCCAGCATTTT. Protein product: CASSQSNNRDSNQPQHF.

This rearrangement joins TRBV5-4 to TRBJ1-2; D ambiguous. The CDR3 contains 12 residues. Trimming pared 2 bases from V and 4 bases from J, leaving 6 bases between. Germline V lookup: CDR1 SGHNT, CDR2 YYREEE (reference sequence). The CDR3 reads CASSFNPYGYTF. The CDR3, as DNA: TGTGCCAGCAGCTTTAATCCCTATGGCTACACCTTC.

The CDR3 coding sequence is TGTGCCAGCAGCCGTGTATCGAACACCGGGGAGCTGTTTTTT. This encodes CASSRVSNTGELFF. The gene calls are TRBV5-8 and TRBJ2-2; D is uncertain. Germline-derived CDR1 and CDR2 are SGHTS and YDEGEE. V gave up 4 bases and J gave up 0 bases, with 7 bases separating them. This CDR3 spans 14 amino acids. The complete variable domain, with remaining parts taken from reference TRBV5-8 and TRBJ2-2, reads EAGVTQSPTHLIKTRGQQATLRCSPISGHTSVYWYQQALGLGLQFLLWYDEGEERNRGNFPPRFSGRQFPNYSSELNVNALELEDSALYLCASSRVSNTGELFFGEGSRLTVL.

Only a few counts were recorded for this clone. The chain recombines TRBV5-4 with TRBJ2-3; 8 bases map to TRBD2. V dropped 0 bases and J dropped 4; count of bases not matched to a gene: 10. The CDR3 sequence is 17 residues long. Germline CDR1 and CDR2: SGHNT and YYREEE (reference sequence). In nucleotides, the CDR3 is TGTGCCAGCAGCTTGGCTAGCGGGTATTGGGGCCCAGATACGCAGTATTTT. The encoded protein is CASSLASGYWGPDTQYF.

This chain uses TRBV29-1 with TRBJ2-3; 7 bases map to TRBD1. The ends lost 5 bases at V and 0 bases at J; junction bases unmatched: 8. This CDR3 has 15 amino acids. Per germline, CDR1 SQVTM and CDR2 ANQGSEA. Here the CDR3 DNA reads TGCAGCGTTAGGACAGGACAAACTAGCACAGATACGCAGTATTTT. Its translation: CSVRTGQTSTDTQYF.

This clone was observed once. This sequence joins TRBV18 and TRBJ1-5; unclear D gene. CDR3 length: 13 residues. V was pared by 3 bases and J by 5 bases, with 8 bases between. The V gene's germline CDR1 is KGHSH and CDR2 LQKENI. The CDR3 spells CASSPSEHQPQHF. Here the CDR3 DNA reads TGTGCCAGCTCACCCAGCGAGCATCAGCCCCAGCATTTT.

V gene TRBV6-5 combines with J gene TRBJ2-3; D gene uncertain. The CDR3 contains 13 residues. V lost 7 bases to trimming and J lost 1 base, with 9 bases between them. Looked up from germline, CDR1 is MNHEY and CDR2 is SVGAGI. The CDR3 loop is CASISPGTDTQYF. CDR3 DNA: TGTGCCAGCATTTCCCCCGGCACAGATACGCAGTATTTT.

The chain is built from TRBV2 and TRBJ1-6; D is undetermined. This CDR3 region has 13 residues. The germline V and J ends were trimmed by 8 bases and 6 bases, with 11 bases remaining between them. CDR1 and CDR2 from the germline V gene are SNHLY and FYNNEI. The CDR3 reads CASLLGPNSPLHF. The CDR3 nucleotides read TGTGCCAGCCTACTTGGTCCTAATTCACCCCTCCACTTT.

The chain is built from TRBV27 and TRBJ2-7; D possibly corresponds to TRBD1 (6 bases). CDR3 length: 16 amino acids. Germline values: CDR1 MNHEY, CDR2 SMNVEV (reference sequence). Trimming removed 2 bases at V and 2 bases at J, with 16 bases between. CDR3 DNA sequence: TGTGCCAGCAGTTTACGAGGGGAGACAGGAACCTACGAGCAGTACTTC. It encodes CASSLRGETGTYEQYF.

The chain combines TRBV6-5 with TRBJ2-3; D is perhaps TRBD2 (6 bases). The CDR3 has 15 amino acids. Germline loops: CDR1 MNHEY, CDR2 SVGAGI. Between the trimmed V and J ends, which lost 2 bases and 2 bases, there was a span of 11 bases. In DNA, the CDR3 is TGTGCCAGCAGTTACGGAGGCGGGAACACAGATACGCAGTATTTT. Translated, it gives CASSYGGGNTDTQYF.

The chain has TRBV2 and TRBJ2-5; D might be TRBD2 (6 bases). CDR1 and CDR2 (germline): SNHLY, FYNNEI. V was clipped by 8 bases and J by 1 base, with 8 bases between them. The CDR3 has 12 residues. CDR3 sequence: CASGRFQETQYF. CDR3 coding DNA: TGTGCCAGCGGGAGGTTCCAAGAGACCCAGTACTTC.

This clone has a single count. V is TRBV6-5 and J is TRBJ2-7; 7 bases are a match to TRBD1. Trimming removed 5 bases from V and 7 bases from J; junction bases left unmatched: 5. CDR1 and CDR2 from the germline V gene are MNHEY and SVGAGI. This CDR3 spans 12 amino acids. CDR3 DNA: TGTGCCAGCAGTCACAGGGGCCTGGAGCAGTACTTC. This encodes CASSHRGLEQYF.

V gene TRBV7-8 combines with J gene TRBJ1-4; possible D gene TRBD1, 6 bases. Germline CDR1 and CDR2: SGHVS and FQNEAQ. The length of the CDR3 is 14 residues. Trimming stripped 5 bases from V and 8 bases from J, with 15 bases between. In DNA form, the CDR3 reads TGTGCCAGCAGCCCCATGGGGGCACAGGAAAAACTGTTTTTT. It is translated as CASSPMGAQEKLFF.

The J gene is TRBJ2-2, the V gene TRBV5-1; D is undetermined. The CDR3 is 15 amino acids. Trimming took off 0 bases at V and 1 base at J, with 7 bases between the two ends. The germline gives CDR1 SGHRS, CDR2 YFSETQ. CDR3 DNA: TGCGCCAGCAGCTTGGCACGCGGGAACACCGGGGAGCTGTTTTTT. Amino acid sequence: CASSLARGNTGELFF.

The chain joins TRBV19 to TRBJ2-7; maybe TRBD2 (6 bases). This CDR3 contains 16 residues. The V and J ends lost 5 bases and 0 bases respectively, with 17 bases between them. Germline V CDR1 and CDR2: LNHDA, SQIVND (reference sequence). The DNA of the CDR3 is TGTGCCAGTAGTCCGGCTAGCGTCAAGAACTCCTACGAGCAGTACTTC. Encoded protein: CASSPASVKNSYEQYF.

Here the CDR3 reads CASSIGQTPQETQYF. Written as DNA, the CDR3 is TGTGCCAGTAGTATAGGCCAGACACCTCAAGAGACCCAGTACTTC. The chain carries TRBV19 and TRBJ2-5; D unresolved. Germline values: CDR1 LNHDA, CDR2 SQIVND (reference sequence). V shed 1 base and J shed 2 bases, with 11 bases lying between them. The CDR3 runs 15 residues. The full variable domain, in which reference TRBV19 and TRBJ2-5 provide the parts outside the CDR3, is DGGITQSPKYLFRKEGQNVTLSCEQNLNHDAMYWYRQDPGQGLRLIYYSQIVNDFQKGDIAEGYSVSREKKESFPLTVTSAQKNPTAFYLCASSIGQTPQETQYFGPGTRLLVL.

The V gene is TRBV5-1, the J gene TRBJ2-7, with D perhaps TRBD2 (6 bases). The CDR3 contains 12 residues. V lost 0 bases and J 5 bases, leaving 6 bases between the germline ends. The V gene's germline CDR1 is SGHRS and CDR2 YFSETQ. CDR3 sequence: CASSLGGDEQYF. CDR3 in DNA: TGCGCCAGCAGCTTGGGGGGGGACGAGCAGTACTTC.

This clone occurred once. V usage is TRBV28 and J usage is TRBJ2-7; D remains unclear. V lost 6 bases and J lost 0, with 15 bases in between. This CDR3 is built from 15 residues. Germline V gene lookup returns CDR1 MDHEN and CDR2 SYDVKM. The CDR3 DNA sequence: TGTGCCAGCAGCCGCCCGGTAATTTCCTCCTACGAGCAGTACTTC. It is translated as CASSRPVISSYEQYF.